The rows below give T cell receptor beta chains drawn from one sample of a study of blood T cell repertoires in COVID-19. Here immunoSEQ multiplex PCR was the method, and the copy in TCRdb shows in-frame clones only, minus some. The data hold more than 75,000 clones, with roughly 89% observed a single time. Source material: peripheral blood. The receptors derive from a man in his thirties or forties with acute or convalescent COVID-19. The CDR3 runs from the conserved cysteine through the conserved F or W. The order of the fields is V gene, J gene, clone size, D gene, CDR3 DNA, CDR3 protein. D genes are given only for firm matches. Rows give clone size only sometimes, using once, few, many, or a class for an expanded clone.

TRBV29-1	TRBJ2-2	.	.	TGCAGCGTTGGCCTGGGGGCTCGAACCGGGGAGCTGTTTTTT	CSVGLGARTGELFF
TRBV27	TRBJ2-5	.	TRBD2	TGTGCCAGCAGGACTAGCGGGAGCCAAGAGACCCAGTACTTC	CASRTSGSQETQYF
TRBV5-1	TRBJ1-1	.	.	TGCGCCAGCAGCTTGGAGGAGAATGAAGCTTTCTTT	CASSLEENEAFF
TRBV6-5	TRBJ1-1	.	.	TGTGCCAGCAGTTACTCGCTCCAGGTTTACACTGAAGCTTTCTTT	CASSYSLQVYTEAFF
TRBV2	TRBJ1-3	.	TRBD1	TGTGCCAGCGGAGAGACAGGGGGCAAGGGTGGAAACACCATATATTTT	CASGETGGKGGNTIYF
TRBV5-1	TRBJ1-3	.	.	TGCGCCAGCAACCCGGGCGGCGGGCTCTCTGGAAACACCATATATTTT	CASNPGGGLSGNTIYF
TRBV28	TRBJ2-3	.	TRBD2	TGTGCCAGCAGTTCCCCGGGACTAAAGGGGACAGATACGCAGTATTTT	CASSSPGLKGTDTQYF
TRBV7-2	TRBJ1-1	.	.	TGTGCCAGCAGCCTTAGCCCGACGAACACTGAAGCTTTCTTT	CASSLSPTNTEAFF
TRBV11-3	TRBJ2-3	.	TRBD2	TGTGCCAGCAGCGCGGGGACTAGCGGAGCTAGCACAGATACGCAGTATTTT	CASSAGTSGASTDTQYF
TRBV11-2	TRBJ1-2	.	.	TGTGCCAGCAGCTTAGGGGACACGGCTAACTATGGCTACACCTTC	CASSLGDTANYGYTF
TRBV3-1/TRBV3-2	TRBJ1-1	once	TRBD1	TGTGCCAGCAGCTTAGGGGACAGCAGGGCTTTCTTT	CASSLGDSRAFF
TRBV4-3	TRBJ1-4	few	.	TGCGCCAGCAGCCAAGATTTGGCGCAGGGTTTTGAAAAACTGTTTTTT	CASSQDLAQGFEKLFF
TRBV28	TRBJ2-2	.	TRBD1	TGTGCCAGCAGTTTAGGGGGACAGGTGTCCACCGGGGAGCTGTTTTTT	CASSLGGQVSTGELFF
TRBV2	TRBJ2-6	.	.	TGTGCCAGCAGTGAATTCCGCCGGAGCTCTGGGGCCAACGTCCTGACTTTC	CASSEFRRSSGANVLTF
TRBV10-2	TRBJ1-5	.	TRBD1	TGCGCCAGCAGACAGGGACAGGTCAATCAGCCCCAGCATTTT	CASRQGQVNQPQHF
TRBV24-1	TRBJ2-3	few	.	TGTGCCACCAGTCATTCAGTCACAGATACGCAGTATTTT	CATSHSVTDTQYF
TRBV18	TRBJ1-6	.	TRBD1	TGTGCCAGCTCACCCGGACAGGGAAGATCGTATCGTAATTCACCCCTCCACTTT	CASSPGQGRSYRNSPLHF
TRBV4-2	TRBJ1-5	.	TRBD1	TGTGCCAGCAGCCAAGATAGGCAGGGGGCGGGCAATCAGCCCCAGCATTTT	CASSQDRQGAGNQPQHF
TRBV7-2	TRBJ2-5	.	.	TGTGCCAGCAGCTTAGCGACAAGGTACCAAGAGACCCAGTACTTC	CASSLATRYQETQYF
TRBV27	TRBJ1-1	.	.	TGTGCCAGCAGTTCTCGGACTGAAGCTTTCTTT	CASSSRTEAFF
TRBV5-1	TRBJ2-2	.	.	TGCGCCAGCACTCTAGGCCCGGTCGCCGGGGAGCTGTTTTTT	CASTLGPVAGELFF
TRBV4-1	TRBJ2-1	.	TRBD2	TGCGCCAGCAGCCAAGATCCCACTAGCGGGAGGCAGGGTGAGCAGTTCTTC	CASSQDPTSGRQGEQFF
TRBV27	TRBJ1-1	.	.	TGTGCCAGCAGTACCACGGGACTTAACACTGAAGCTTTCTTT	CASSTTGLNTEAFF
TRBV27	TRBJ2-1	.	.	TGTGCCAGCAAGAACCCGAGCGACGAGCAGTTCTTC	CASKNPSDEQFF
TRBV7-3	TRBJ2-2	.	.	TGTGCCAGCAGCCCGAGTAGCGGAAGGACCGGGGAGCTGTTTTTT	CASSPSSGRTGELFF
TRBV10-2	TRBJ2-3	.	.	TGCGCCAGCAGTGATTCTAAGACAGTCGATTTTCGCGCGCAGTATTTT	CASSDSKTVDFRAQYF
TRBV28	TRBJ1-5	once	.	TGTGCCAGCAGTTTAAATGGGGCGCAGGGCAATCAGCCCCAGCATTTT	CASSLNGAQGNQPQHF
TRBV5-1	TRBJ2-7	.	TRBD1	TGCGCCAGCAGCTTGGCCTTGGGACAGGGGGACTACGAGCAGTACTTC	CASSLALGQGDYEQYF
TRBV29-1	TRBJ2-7	.	TRBD1	TGCAGCGTGAAGACAGGGGGCGGCATCGCCTACGAGCAGTACTTC	CSVKTGGGIAYEQYF
TRBV5-1	TRBJ2-3	.	.	TGCGCCAGCAGCTTAACTAGCACAGATACGCAGTATTTT	CASSLTSTDTQYF
TRBV29-1	TRBJ2-1	.	.	TGCAGCGTCGCCTTCGGGGCAGGGGGGAATAATGAGCAGTTCTTC	CSVAFGAGGNNEQFF
TRBV2	TRBJ1-2	.	TRBD1	TGTGCCAGCAGTTTACAGGGGAATGGCTACACCTTC	CASSLQGNGYTF
TRBV13	TRBJ2-7	once	TRBD1	TGTGCCAGCACCCGGACAGGGGGCGACTCCTACGAGCAGTACTTC	CASTRTGGDSYEQYF
TRBV19	TRBJ1-6	.	.	TGTGCCAGTAGTACCTACAGGGATTCGGATTCACCCCTCCACTTT	CASSTYRDSDSPLHF
TRBV7-3	TRBJ2-2	.	.	TGTGCCAGCAGCTTGGTTCGGGCCGGGGAGCTGTTTTTT	CASSLVRAGELFF
TRBV3-1/TRBV3-2	TRBJ1-5	.	.	TGTGCCAGCAGCCGACAGGGCAATCAGCCCCAGCATTTT	CASSRQGNQPQHF
TRBV28	TRBJ2-5	.	TRBD1	TGTGCCAGCACTCAACAGGGGGCACCAGAGACCCAGTACTTC	CASTQQGAPETQYF
TRBV2	TRBJ1-2	.	.	TGTGCCAGCAGCTACCGACAGATTAACTATGGCTACACCTTC	CASSYRQINYGYTF
TRBV27	TRBJ2-7	.	.	TGTGCCAGCTCACCAAACAACCCCCCGCTCGAGCAGTACTTC	CASSPNNPPLEQYF
TRBV19	TRBJ1-4	.	.	TGTGCCAGTAACCCCCGGCGGCAGGGGAGCGAAAAACTGTTTTTT	CASNPRRQGSEKLFF
TRBV19	TRBJ2-2	.	.	TGTGCCAGTACCCCCTTAGTTGGTGTCACCGGGGAGCTGTTTTTT	CASTPLVGVTGELFF
TRBV2	TRBJ2-1	.	.	TGTGCCAGCAGTGAAAGGAGCCTACGCGGGCAGTTCTTC	CASSERSLRGQFF
TRBV7-3	TRBJ2-7	.	.	TGTGCCAGCAGCTTAACGGGCAGCCACGAGCAGTACTTC	CASSLTGSHEQYF
TRBV6-1	TRBJ1-5	medium-sized	.	TGTGCCAGCAGTGAAGTGGGACTCCACGAACAGCCCCAGCATTTT	CASSEVGLHEQPQHF
TRBV11-2	TRBJ2-7	.	.	TGTGCCAGCAGCTTAGTACGGGGGACGTTCTACGAGCAGTACTTC	CASSLVRGTFYEQYF
TRBV5-4	TRBJ2-2	.	.	TGTGCCAGCAGCCCGATCAGGGACACCGGGGAGCTGTTTTTT	CASSPIRDTGELFF
TRBV6-5	TRBJ1-5	.	TRBD1	TGTGCCAGCAGTCCTTCGACAGGGCTAGCCCAGCATTTT	CASSPSTGLAQHF
TRBV7-6	TRBJ2-7	.	TRBD2	TGTGCCAGCAGCCCAAGAGCGGGAGAATACGAGCAGTACTTC	CASSPRAGEYEQYF
TRBV20-1	TRBJ1-1	.	.	TGCAGTGCGGAGAGACCCAGAGCTTTCTTT	CSAERPRAFF
TRBV3-1/TRBV3-2	TRBJ1-2	.	.	TGTGCCAGCAGCCGGCAGGGTGGATATGGCTACACCTTC	CASSRQGGYGYTF
TRBV27	TRBJ1-3	.	.	TGTGCCAGCAGTTTAAGTCCGGGGTCTACTGGAAACACCATATATTTT	CASSLSPGSTGNTIYF
TRBV7-9	TRBJ2-1	.	TRBD2	TGTGCCAGCAGCTTGGGACTAGCGGGAGGGATGGGGGCGGATGAGCAGTTCTTC	CASSLGLAGGMGADEQFF
TRBV28	TRBJ2-5	.	TRBD1	TGTGCCATACAGGGGGACAGGGAGGGAGAGACCCAGTACTTC	CAIQGDREGETQYF
TRBV7-9	TRBJ1-1	.	.	TGTGCCAGCAGCGCCCAGGGGTTTGGGCTGACAGCTTTCTTT	CASSAQGFGLTAFF
TRBV30	TRBJ2-7	once	TRBD2	TGTGCCTGGGCTCGCGGACTAGCGGGAGTTGACGAGCAGTACTTC	CAWARGLAGVDEQYF
TRBV7-2	TRBJ2-7	.	TRBD2	TGTGCCAGCAGGACCGGGACTAGCGGAATCTACGAGCAGTACTTC	CASRTGTSGIYEQYF
TRBV11-2	TRBJ1-1	.	.	TGTGCCAGCAGTCCCACACTGAACACTGAAGCTTTCTTT	CASSPTLNTEAFF